This T cell receptor beta chain was sequenced for a study of cytomegalovirus exposure and HLA in healthy donors. It was with 60 Vbeta and 13 Jbeta primers that the PCR ran. Method: immunoSEQ multiplex PCR; TCRdb's copy keeps in-frame clones and lacks some. The table lists over 150,000 clones, around 80% of them singletons. CDR1 LGHNA and CDR2 YNFKEQ come from the germline V gene. This CDR3 is built from 13 residues. V was clipped by 1 base and J by 2 bases, with 5 bases between them. The V and J genes are TRBV4-2 and TRBJ1-2, with TRBD1 as a possible D gene (5 bases). The sample was PBMCs. This TCR derives from a male donor in good health and CMV-seronegative. For the CDR3, the DNA is TGTGCCAGCAGCCAAGCAGGGAACTATGGCTACACCTTC. Translated: CASSQAGNYGYTF.